These T cell receptor beta chains were read from a single sample in a study of cytomegalovirus exposure and HLA in healthy donors. Generated by immunoSEQ multiplex PCR, the TCRdb table keeps only in-frame clones and is missing some. This table holds about 160,000 clones, around 75% found once. The sequenced material came from PBMCs. These receptors all stem from a human donor in good health. The CDR3 runs from the conserved cysteine through the conserved F or W. The order of the fields is D gene, J gene, V gene, clone size, CDR3 DNA, CDR3 protein. A D gene is named only where the DNA matches it firmly. Clone sizes are given selectively: once, few, many, or a class where the clone is expanded.

d_gene: -; j_gene: TRBJ2-7; v_gene: TRBV19; abundance: -; CDR3nt: TGTGCCAGTAGTATAGAACGGGGGAACGAGCAGTACTTC; CDR3aa: CASSIERGNEQYF
d_gene: -; j_gene: TRBJ2-3; v_gene: TRBV2; abundance: -; CDR3nt: TGTGCCAGCAGACATACTAGTAGCCAAGAGCTAAGCACAGATACGCAGTATTTT; CDR3aa: CASRHTSSQELSTDTQYF
d_gene: TRBD2; j_gene: TRBJ2-2; v_gene: TRBV13; abundance: once; CDR3nt: TGTGCCAGCAGCGAACCGGGACTAGCGGGGGGGAACACCGGGGAGCTGTTTTTT; CDR3aa: CASSEPGLAGGNTGELFF
d_gene: TRBD2; j_gene: TRBJ2-1; v_gene: TRBV7-8; abundance: -; CDR3nt: TGTGCCACTCGACTAGCACTCTTCGATGAGCAGTTCTTC; CDR3aa: CATRLALFDEQFF
d_gene: -; j_gene: TRBJ2-3; v_gene: TRBV28; abundance: -; CDR3nt: TGTGCCAGCAGTAAGGGAGACCGGGACATAACAGATACGCAGTATTTT; CDR3aa: CASSKGDRDITDTQYF
d_gene: TRBD1; j_gene: TRBJ1-5; v_gene: TRBV27; abundance: -; CDR3nt: TGTGCCAGCAGTAATGACAGGGGCAGTCAGCCCCAGCATTTT; CDR3aa: CASSNDRGSQPQHF
d_gene: -; j_gene: TRBJ1-4; v_gene: TRBV7-9; abundance: -; CDR3nt: TGTGCCAGCAGCGCGGGGGTCGGCACTGAAAAACTGTTTTTT; CDR3aa: CASSAGVGTEKLFF
d_gene: TRBD2; j_gene: TRBJ2-5; v_gene: TRBV6-5; abundance: -; CDR3nt: TGTGCCAGCAGTTCCTGGACTAGCGGGGGTGGTAAGACCCAGTACTTC; CDR3aa: CASSSWTSGGGKTQYF
d_gene: -; j_gene: TRBJ2-5; v_gene: TRBV7-7; abundance: -; CDR3nt: TGTGCCAGCAGCTTAAGAGCCTTAGGGGGACAAGAGACCCAGTACTTC; CDR3aa: CASSLRALGGQETQYF
d_gene: -; j_gene: TRBJ2-7; v_gene: TRBV27; abundance: -; CDR3nt: TGTGCCAGCAGTTGGGGTATCGGGAACTACGAGCAGTACTTC; CDR3aa: CASSWGIGNYEQYF
d_gene: TRBD1; j_gene: TRBJ2-1; v_gene: TRBV7-9; abundance: -; CDR3nt: TGTGCCAGCAGCTCACCTTACTATTCACAGGGGACATTTTATAATGAGCAGTTCTTC; CDR3aa: CASSSPYYSQGTFYNEQFF
d_gene: -; j_gene: TRBJ1-6; v_gene: TRBV2; abundance: -; CDR3nt: TGTGCCTCCGCCAAGCTCGGGGTCTCGAATTCACCCCTCCACTTT; CDR3aa: CASAKLGVSNSPLHF
d_gene: TRBD2; j_gene: TRBJ2-2; v_gene: TRBV6-1; abundance: -; CDR3nt: TGTGCCGTTCGACTAGCGGGAGGTTCCGGGGAGCTGTTTTTT; CDR3aa: CAVRLAGGSGELFF
d_gene: -; j_gene: TRBJ2-2; v_gene: TRBV19; abundance: -; CDR3nt: TGTGCCAGTAGTATGGGGATGGTGACAGCAGGGGCCGGGGAGCTGTTTTTT; CDR3aa: CASSMGMVTAGAGELFF
d_gene: -; j_gene: TRBJ1-4; v_gene: TRBV9; abundance: -; CDR3nt: TGTGCCAGCAGCGTAGATCAGGGGTGGAATGAAAAACTGTTTTTT; CDR3aa: CASSVDQGWNEKLFF
d_gene: -; j_gene: TRBJ1-1; v_gene: TRBV7-8; abundance: -; CDR3nt: TGTGCCAGCAGCTTAGAAGGACAGTGGAAAGAAGCTTTCTTT; CDR3aa: CASSLEGQWKEAFF
d_gene: -; j_gene: TRBJ1-1; v_gene: TRBV7-3; abundance: -; CDR3nt: TGTGCCAGCAGCTTAGGGACTCTTACTAACACTGAAGCTTTCTTT; CDR3aa: CASSLGTLTNTEAFF
d_gene: TRBD1; j_gene: TRBJ2-1; v_gene: TRBV19; abundance: -; CDR3nt: TGTGCCAGTAGTTTCAAGGACAGGAGCTCCTACAATGAGCAGTTCTTC; CDR3aa: CASSFKDRSSYNEQFF
d_gene: -; j_gene: TRBJ1-5; v_gene: TRBV6-5; abundance: few; CDR3nt: TGTGCCAGGCCCGAGTTCAATCAGCCCCAGCATTTT; CDR3aa: CARPEFNQPQHF
d_gene: TRBD2; j_gene: TRBJ2-5; v_gene: TRBV7-2; abundance: -; CDR3nt: TGTGCCAGCAGCTCCCCGGGGGGAGGAGAGACCCAGTACTTC; CDR3aa: CASSSPGGGETQYF
d_gene: -; j_gene: TRBJ1-1; v_gene: TRBV4-2; abundance: -; CDR3nt: TGTGCCAGCAGCTCCATTCCCGAGCGGGACACTGAAGCTTTCTTT; CDR3aa: CASSSIPERDTEAFF
d_gene: -; j_gene: TRBJ1-1; v_gene: TRBV29-1; abundance: -; CDR3nt: TGCAGCGTTGAAAGTCCCAGGGGAGGGGGAACTGAAGCTTTCTTT; CDR3aa: CSVESPRGGGTEAFF
d_gene: -; j_gene: TRBJ2-5; v_gene: TRBV6-5; abundance: -; CDR3nt: TGTGCCAGCAGTGAAGGAGGGGCGGAAGAGACCCAGTACTTC; CDR3aa: CASSEGGAEETQYF